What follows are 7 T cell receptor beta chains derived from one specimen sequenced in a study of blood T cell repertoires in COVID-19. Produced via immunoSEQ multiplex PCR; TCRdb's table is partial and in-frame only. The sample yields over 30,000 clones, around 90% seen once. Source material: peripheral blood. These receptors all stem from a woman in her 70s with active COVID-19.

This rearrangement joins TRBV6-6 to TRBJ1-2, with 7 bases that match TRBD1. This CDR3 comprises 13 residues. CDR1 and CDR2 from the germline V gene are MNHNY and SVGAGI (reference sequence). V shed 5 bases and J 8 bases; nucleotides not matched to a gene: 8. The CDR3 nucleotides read TGTGCCAGCAGTACCACGCAGGGGGACGGCTACACCTTC. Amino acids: CASSTTQGDGYTF.

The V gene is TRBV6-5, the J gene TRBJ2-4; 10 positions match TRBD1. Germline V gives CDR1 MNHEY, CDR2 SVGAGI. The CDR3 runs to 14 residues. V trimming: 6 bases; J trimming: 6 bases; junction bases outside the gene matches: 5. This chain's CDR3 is CASSPGTGANIQYF. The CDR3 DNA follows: TGTGCCAGCAGCCCCGGGACAGGGGCAAACATTCAGTACTTC.

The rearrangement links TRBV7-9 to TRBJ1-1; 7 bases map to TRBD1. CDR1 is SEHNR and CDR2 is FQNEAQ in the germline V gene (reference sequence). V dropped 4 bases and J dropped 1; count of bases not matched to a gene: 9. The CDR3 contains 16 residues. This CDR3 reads CASSSMFTGENTEAFF. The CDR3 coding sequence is TGTGCCAGCAGCTCGATGTTCACAGGGGAGAACACTGAAGCTTTCTTT.

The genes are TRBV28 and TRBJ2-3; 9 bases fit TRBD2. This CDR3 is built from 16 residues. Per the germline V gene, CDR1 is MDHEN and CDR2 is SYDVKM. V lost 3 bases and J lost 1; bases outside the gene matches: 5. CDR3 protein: CASSFEAGGRTDTQYF. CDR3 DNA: TGTGCCAGCAGTTTCGAAGCGGGGGGCCGCACAGATACGCAGTATTTT.

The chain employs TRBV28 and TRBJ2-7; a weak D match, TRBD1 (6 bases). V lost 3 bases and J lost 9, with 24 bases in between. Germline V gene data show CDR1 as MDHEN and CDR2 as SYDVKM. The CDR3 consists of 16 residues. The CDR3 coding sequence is TGTGCCAGCAGTTTGGGCAGGGGAACTCTCGCATGGAGGCAGTACTTC. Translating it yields CASSLGRGTLAWRQYF. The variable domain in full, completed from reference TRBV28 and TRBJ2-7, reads DVKVTQSSRYLVKRTGEKVFLECVQDMDHENMFWYRQDPGLGLRLIYFSYDVKMKEKGDIPEGYSVSREKKERFSLILESASTNQTSMYLCASSLGRGTLAWRQYFGPGTRLTVT.

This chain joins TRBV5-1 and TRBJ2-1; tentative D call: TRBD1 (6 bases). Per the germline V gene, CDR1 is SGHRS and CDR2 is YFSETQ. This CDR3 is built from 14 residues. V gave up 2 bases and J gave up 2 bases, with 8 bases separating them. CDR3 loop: CASSFEGAYNEQFF. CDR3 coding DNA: TGCGCCAGCAGCTTCGAGGGGGCCTACAATGAGCAGTTCTTC. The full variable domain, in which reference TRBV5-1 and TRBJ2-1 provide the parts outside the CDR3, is KAGVTQTPRYLIKTRGQQVTLSCSPISGHRSVSWYQQTPGQGLQFLFEYFSETQRNKGNFPGRFSGRQFSNSRSEMNVSTLELGDSALYLCASSFEGAYNEQFFGPGTRLTVL.

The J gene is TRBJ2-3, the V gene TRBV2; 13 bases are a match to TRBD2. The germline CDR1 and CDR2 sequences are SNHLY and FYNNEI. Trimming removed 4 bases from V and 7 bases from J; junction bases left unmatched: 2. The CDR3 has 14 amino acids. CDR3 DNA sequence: TGTGCCAGCAGTGGGACTAGCGGGGGTAATACGCAGTATTTT. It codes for CASSGTSGGNTQYF.